This T cell receptor beta chain derives from a study of T cells in Graves' hyperthyroidism and ophthalmopathy. Study-level results: Most clonotypes expanded in thyroid above 0.001 were likewise present in blood.

This clonotype has at least ten counts. Its antigen is currently unknown. Amplification targeted TCR beta CDR3 regions from RNA transcripts. The TCR CDR3 first-round RT-PCR relied on the HTBI primer set. TCRdb recomputed calls from the multiplex PCR reads with MiXCR, one row per CDR3 protein. The data contain 250,000 to 300,000 distinct CDR3 sequences, around 13% of them singletons. Orbital computed tomography and thyroid ultrasound, together with serum TRAb and thyroxine and clinical symptoms, were used for diagnoses. The TCR originated in a woman aged 35 to 49 with Graves' hyperthyroidism. The sample was blood.

CDR3 sequence reads: CASGILNNEQFF. The CDR3 nucleotides are TGTGCCAGCGGAATCCTGAACAATGAGCAGTTCTTC. This chain links TRBV27 with TRBJ2-1; D unresolved. CDR3 length: 12 amino acids. Looked up from germline, CDR1 is MNHEY and CDR2 is SMNVEV (reference sequence). V lost 8 bases and J 5 bases, leaving 10 bases between the germline ends.